A single sample gave rise to the 32 T cell receptor beta chains below, sequenced in a study of blood T cell repertoires in COVID-19 (dated by TCRdb to between 2020 and 2021). Library prep was done by the immunoSEQ multiplex PCR assay. TCRdb provides this immuneACCESS table in a form limited to in-frame rearrangements. Some clones are lacking; in checked studies, under half of them reflect an unresolved V gene, and why the rest are absent is not known. This sample is represented by about 73,000 clones; roughly 82% of them were singletons. The biggest ten clones account for 1.8% of the sample. Specimen: peripheral blood. These receptors came from a woman aged 55 to 70 with acute or convalescent COVID-19.

This chain joins TRBV4-1 and TRBJ1-4; maybe TRBD1 (6 bases). The ends were cut back, 3 bases at V and 10 bases at J, with 18 bases in the middle. The CDR3 contains 15 residues. Germline V gene data show CDR1 as MGHRA and CDR2 as YSYEKL. DNA of the CDR3: TGCGCCAGCAGCCACCCCGGGGGGGGGCGGGGAAAACTGTTTTTT. Amino acids: CASSHPGGGRGKLFF.

This chain joins TRBV9 and TRBJ2-1; D gene unclear. The germline V gene has CDR1 SGDLS and CDR2 YYNGEE. This CDR3 spans 14 amino acids. Trimming pared 3 bases from V and 5 bases from J, leaving 12 bases between. CDR3 coding DNA: TGTGCCAGCAGCGAAAGTGGCGGCGACAATGAGCAGTTCTTC. Residues: CASSESGGDNEQFF.

The rearrangement uses TRBV28 and TRBJ2-3; TRBD2 agrees at 8 bases. Germline V lookup: CDR1 MDHEN, CDR2 SYDVKM. V lost 4 bases, J lost 3 bases, and 12 bases stayed unmatched. There are 17 residues in the CDR3. CDR3 nucleotide sequence: TGTGCCAGCAGTTCCCACTCGGTTCGGGGGGGGACAGATACGCAGTATTTT. Translating it yields CASSSHSVRGGTDTQYF.

J is TRBJ1-1 and V is TRBV3-1 (or the pseudogene TRBV3-2), with 8 positions matching TRBD1. The CDR3 is 15 residues long. V shed 4 bases, J shed 7 bases, and the junction held 11 bases outside the gene matches. CDR1 and CDR2 from the germline V gene are LGHDT and YNNKEL (reference sequence). CDR3 in amino acids: CASSRGKGQVNEAFF. The CDR3 coding sequence is TGTGCCAGCAGCCGAGGGAAGGGACAGGTGAATGAAGCTTTCTTT.

This clone was seen a few times. V usage is TRBV6-1 and J usage is TRBJ2-7, with 9 positions matching TRBD2. After removal of 0 bases from V and 2 bases from J, the junction contained 5 bases not matched to a gene. Germline values: CDR1 MNHNS, CDR2 SASEGT. The length of the CDR3 is 16 residues. For the CDR3, the DNA is TGTGCCAGCAGTGAAGCGGTCCTAGCGGGACCCTACGAGCAGTACTTC. Residues: CASSEAVLAGPYEQYF.

J is TRBJ2-3 and V is TRBV14; TRBD2 aligns across 10 bases. Trimming took 4 bases from V and 4 from J; bases not matched to a gene: 8. CDR3 size: 16 residues. Germline V gene lookup returns CDR1 SGHDN and CDR2 FVKESK. The CDR3 nucleotides are TGTGCCAGCAGCCTCCTAGCGGGAGTAGTGCCAGATACGCAGTATTTT. Translated: CASSLLAGVVPDTQYF. Complete variable domain (other parts from reference TRBV14 and TRBJ2-3): EAGVTQFPSHSVIEKGQTVTLRCDPISGHDNLYWYRRVMGKEIKFLLHFVKESKQDESGMPNNRFLAERTGGTYSTLKVQPAELEDSGVYFCASSLLAGVVPDTQYFGPGTRLTVL.

The chain joins TRBV19 to TRBJ1-1, with D tentatively TRBD1 (5 bases). Germline loops: CDR1 LNHDA, CDR2 SQIVND (reference sequence). Trimming stripped 5 bases from V and 5 bases from J, with 18 bases between. The CDR3 loop spans 15 amino acids. CDR3 in DNA: TGTGCCAGTAGTTTCCTCCGGGGGGACCTAACTGAAGCTTTCTTT. It encodes CASSFLRGDLTEAFF.

The chain has TRBV6-5 and TRBJ2-7; TRBD1 agrees at 8 bases. Germline V lookup: CDR1 MNHEY, CDR2 SVGAGI. The length of the CDR3 is 15 residues. The trim removed 3 bases at V and 2 bases at J, leaving 6 bases unmatched. The CDR3 protein is CASSYNLGQAYEQYF. Here the CDR3 DNA reads TGTGCCAGCAGTTATAATCTGGGACAGGCCTACGAGCAGTACTTC.

J is TRBJ2-1 and V is TRBV3-1 (or the pseudogene TRBV3-2); 10 bases fit TRBD2. The CDR3 sequence is 19 residues long. CDR1 is LGHDT, CDR2 YNNKEL, per germline (reference sequence). Trimming at V came to 1 base and at J to 8 bases, leaving 17 bases not matched to a gene. The CDR3 is CASSQVNLAGVLGGDEQFF. CDR3 nucleotide sequence: TGTGCCAGCAGCCAAGTGAACCTAGCGGGAGTTTTAGGGGGCGATGAGCAGTTCTTC.

This clone was counted only a few times. The genes are TRBV28 and TRBJ1-4, with 12 bases matching TRBD1. CDR1 and CDR2 (germline): MDHEN, SYDVKM. The junction had 12 bases not matched to a gene; V was cut back by 5 bases and J by 5 bases. The CDR3 loop spans 18 amino acids. DNA for the CDR3: TGTGCCAGCAGTCGAAATGCCGGGACAGGGGGCCGGAATGAAAAACTGTTTTTT. Translation gives CASSRNAGTGGRNEKLFF.

Notes on this clone: Other DNA sequences in this sample translate to the same CDR3. The V call is TRBV11-2, the J call TRBJ1-6; a possible D gene is TRBD1 (5 bases). Germline V gives CDR1 SGHAT, CDR2 FQNNGV. V was pared by 1 base and J by 4 bases, with 5 bases between. This CDR3 spans 14 amino acids. CDR3 in DNA: TGTGCCAGCAGCTTAGCAGGGTATAATTCACCCCTCCACTTT. Its translation is CASSLAGYNSPLHF. The variable domain in full, with the rest retrieved from reference TRBV11-2 and TRBJ1-6, is EAGVAQSPRYKIIEKRQSVAFWCNPISGHATLYWYQQILGQGPKLLIQFQNNGVVDDSQLPKDRFSAERLKGVDSTLKIQPAKLEDSAVYLCASSLAGYNSPLHFGNGTRLTVT.

Concerning this clone: In the same sample, other DNA sequences code for this CDR3. The J gene is TRBJ2-7, the V gene TRBV5-1; a weak D match, TRBD1 (6 bases). Trimming cost V 0 bases and J 4 bases, with 11 bases left between them. There are 14 residues in the CDR3. Germline V gives CDR1 SGHRS, CDR2 YFSETQ. CDR3 sequence (DNA): TGCGCCAGCAGCTTGGGTCAGGGGTCATACGAGCAGTACTTC. This translates into CASSLGQGSYEQYF.

J is TRBJ2-1 and V is TRBV7-3, with 10 nucleotides matching TRBD1. This CDR3 is built from 17 residues. Germline CDR1 is SGHTA and CDR2 is FQGTGA. Trimming took 5 bases from V and 2 from J; bases not matched to a gene: 9. DNA of the CDR3: TGTGCCAGCAGCCAAAGTACCGGGACAGGGGCCTACAATGAGCAGTTCTTC. Encoded protein: CASSQSTGTGAYNEQFF.

The chain has TRBV15 and TRBJ1-5, with no clear D. CDR3 length equals 13 residues. V lost 6 bases to trimming and J lost 5 bases, with 11 bases between them. CDR1 is LNHNV, CDR2 YYDKDF, per germline (reference sequence). Here the CDR3 reads CATSFLTDQPQHF. CDR3 nucleotide sequence: TGTGCCACCAGTTTTCTAACCGATCAGCCCCAGCATTTT.

This chain links TRBV15 with TRBJ2-5, with 7 bases aligning to TRBD2. The CDR3 has 12 amino acids. Losses at the gene ends were 5 bases for V and 7 bases for J; bases not matched to a gene: 4. Looked up from germline, CDR1 is LNHNV and CDR2 is YYDKDF (reference sequence). The CDR3, as DNA: TGTGCCACCAGCTATGGGGGGGGGACCCAGTACTTC. The encoded protein is CATSYGGGTQYF.

The chain has TRBV7-9 and TRBJ1-1; a possible D gene is TRBD1 (5 bases). CDR1 and CDR2 from the germline V gene are SEHNR and FQNEAQ (reference sequence). The CDR3 is made up of 13 amino acids. Trimming cost V 8 bases and J 4 bases, with 14 bases left between them. CDR3 sequence (DNA): TGTGCCAGCGACGCCCCGGGGGTCACTGAAGCTTTCTTT. It yields the protein CASDAPGVTEAFF.

V is TRBV9 and J is TRBJ1-1; 10 bases match TRBD1. V lost 4 bases and J lost 2; bases outside the gene matches: 11. Germline CDR1 is SGDLS and CDR2 is YYNGEE. The CDR3 spans 17 residues. This chain's CDR3 is CASSNRQGANINTEAFF. DNA for the CDR3: TGTGCCAGCAGCAACCGACAGGGGGCCAACATTAACACTGAAGCTTTCTTT.

The chain uses TRBV28 and TRBJ2-5; 11 nucleotides match TRBD2. Germline CDR1 MDHEN, CDR2 SYDVKM. V lost 4 bases, J lost 2 bases, and 3 bases stayed unmatched. This CDR3 is 15 amino acids long. The CDR3 nucleotides read TGTGCCAGCAGTTCTAGCGGGGGGATGCAAGAGACCCAGTACTTC. Translating it yields CASSSSGGMQETQYF.

The chain links TRBV7-2 to TRBJ1-1, with D possibly matching TRBD1 (5 bases). CDR3 length: 14 amino acids. Germline lookup yields CDR1 SGHTA and CDR2 FQGNSA. Trimming removed 4 bases from V and 4 bases from J, with 13 bases in between. The CDR3 DNA sequence: TGTGCCAGCAGCTCATTAGTCGGGGGCACTGAAGCTTTCTTT. This sequence encodes CASSSLVGGTEAFF.

The V gene is TRBV12-3 or TRBV12-4, the J gene TRBJ1-1; 10 bases are a match to TRBD1. The CDR3 is made up of 13 amino acids. With 3 bases clipped from V and 7 bases from J, the junction kept 2 bases outside the gene matches. The CDR3, as DNA: TGTGCCAGCAGTTTCAGGGACAGGGGTGAAGCTTTCTTT. This codes for CASSFRDRGEAFF.

This chain joins TRBV7-2 and TRBJ2-2; 11 nucleotides align to TRBD2. In germline, CDR1 is SGHTA, CDR2 FQGNSA. The CDR3 length is 15 residues. Trimming removed 8 bases from V and 0 bases from J; junction bases left unmatched: 2. The CDR3 region has the DNA TGTGCCAGCCGACTAGCGGGGACGAACACCGGGGAGCTGTTTTTT. Its translation: CASRLAGTNTGELFF. Full variable domain (missing parts from reference TRBV7-2 and TRBJ2-2): GAGVSQSPSNKVTEKGKDVELRCDPISGHTALYWYRQSLGQGLEFLIYFQGNSAPDKSGLPSDRFSAERTGGSVSTLTIQRTQQEDSAVYLCASRLAGTNTGELFFGEGSRLTVL.

The J gene is TRBJ1-4, the V gene TRBV6-5, with 8 bases that match TRBD1. The V and J ends lost 6 bases and 7 bases, in that order; junction bases with no gene match: 10. The germline V gene encodes CDR1 MNHEY and CDR2 SVGAGI. There are 15 residues in the CDR3. DNA for the CDR3: TGTGCCAGCAGAGCTCATGGACAGGGAGGTGAAAAACTGTTTTTT. Its translation: CASRAHGQGGEKLFF.

This rearrangement joins TRBV6-5 to TRBJ1-1; 7 bases match TRBD1. The CDR3 runs 13 residues. Looked up from germline, CDR1 is MNHEY and CDR2 is SVGAGI. V lost 11 bases to trimming and J lost 1 base; unmatched junction nucleotides: 7. CDR3 DNA: TGTGCCGGAACCAGGGGGAAGAACACTGAAGCTTTCTTT. Its protein is CAGTRGKNTEAFF.

The rearrangement links TRBV6-2 or TRBV6-3 to TRBJ2-7; D is perhaps TRBD1 (5 bases). The V and J ends lost 0 bases and 4 bases respectively, with 16 bases between them. The CDR3 is 16 amino acids. CDR1 and CDR2 from the germline V gene are MNHEY and SVGEGT. The CDR3 reads CASSYSAQGVSYEQYF. CDR3 coding DNA: TGTGCCAGCAGTTACTCGGCTCAGGGTGTTTCTTACGAGCAGTACTTC.

The chain is built from TRBV5-1 and TRBJ1-1; tentatively, D is TRBD1 (6 bases). The CDR3 spans 16 residues. Trimming removed 1 base at V and 5 bases at J, with 18 bases between. CDR1 is SGHRS and CDR2 is YFSETQ in the germline V gene. This CDR3 reads CASSLIQGRGATEAFF. CDR3 nucleotides: TGCGCCAGCAGCTTGATACAGGGCCGGGGAGCAACTGAAGCTTTCTTT.

The rearrangement links TRBV2 to TRBJ1-6; 10 positions match TRBD1. Trimming removed 6 bases from V and 7 bases from J; junction bases left unmatched: 6. The CDR3 has 15 amino acids. In germline, CDR1 is SNHLY, CDR2 FYNNEI. CDR3: CASSGGQGENSPLHF. The CDR3 coding sequence is TGTGCCAGCAGCGGCGGACAGGGGGAGAATTCACCCCTCCACTTT. Full variable domain (remainder filled in from reference TRBV2 and TRBJ1-6): EPEVTQTPSHQVTQMGQEVILRCVPISNHLYFYWYRQILGQKVEFLVSFYNNEISEKSEIFDDQFSVERPDGSNFTLKIRSTKLEDSAMYFCASSGGQGENSPLHFGNGTRLTVT.

The chain couples TRBV9 to TRBJ2-1, with D unclear. CDR1 is SGDLS and CDR2 is YYNGEE in the germline V gene. V lost 3 bases to trimming and J lost 8 bases, with 9 bases between them. The CDR3 is 12 residues long. In DNA, the CDR3 is TGTGCCAGCAGCGGTCTAGAGGATGAGCAGTTCTTC. It is translated as CASSGLEDEQFF.

The chain links TRBV7-6 to TRBJ2-3, with no clear D. CDR1 is SGHVS, CDR2 FNYEAQ, per germline. The V end was cut by 1 base, the J end by 6 bases, with 8 bases between. CDR3 length equals 13 residues. As DNA, the CDR3 is TGTGCCAGCAGCTTAGGGCCCGGGGATACGCAGTATTTT. Translating it yields CASSLGPGDTQYF.

This clone was seen a handful of times. The chain recombines TRBV7-2 with TRBJ2-3, with a weak D call TRBD2 (6 bases). Deletions cut 3 bases from V and 2 bases from J, with 9 bases between. The CDR3 consists of 14 residues. Germline values: CDR1 SGHTA, CDR2 FQGNSA. The DNA of the CDR3 is TGTGCCAGCAGCTTGATACTAGCCACAGATACGCAGTATTTT. It yields the protein CASSLILATDTQYF.

This chain joins TRBV5-1 and TRBJ2-7; a weak D match, TRBD1 (6 bases). The germline V and J ends were trimmed by 6 bases and 0 bases, with 16 bases remaining between them. Looked up from germline, CDR1 is SGHRS and CDR2 is YFSETQ. This CDR3 region has 15 residues. The CDR3 sequence is CASMVGTPSSYEQYF. CDR3 coding DNA: TGCGCCAGCATGGTGGGGACACCGAGCTCCTACGAGCAGTACTTC.

V usage is TRBV7-9 and J usage is TRBJ1-3, with 7 bases aligning to TRBD1. In germline, CDR1 is SEHNR, CDR2 FQNEAQ (reference sequence). With V trimmed by 5 bases and J by 0 bases, 10 bases remained unmatched. There are 17 residues in the CDR3. The CDR3 DNA is TGTGCCAGCAGCGGACAGGTTCCCCGTGGCTCTGGAAACACCATATATTTT. It yields the protein CASSGQVPRGSGNTIYF. Variable domain in full (rest from reference TRBV7-9 and TRBJ1-3): DTGVSQNPRHKITKRGQNVTFRCDPISEHNRLYWYRQTLGQGPEFLTYFQNEAQLEKSRLLSDRFSAERPKGSFSTLEIQRTEQGDSAMYLCASSGQVPRGSGNTIYFGEGSWLTVV.

The chain combines TRBV27 with TRBJ1-2; D call uncertain. The V gene's germline CDR1 is MNHEY and CDR2 SMNVEV (reference sequence). Trimming took off 4 bases at V and 2 bases at J, with 20 bases between the two ends. The CDR3 sequence is 17 residues long. The CDR3 is CASSSLDLVGWNYGYTF. CDR3 in DNA: TGTGCCAGCAGTTCTCTAGATCTCGTGGGTTGGAACTATGGCTACACCTTC.